A single sample is the source of the 9 T cell receptor beta chains below, sequenced in a study of identical twins. TCRdb ran MiXCR on the 5' RACE reads and lists one entry per CDR3 protein. The top ten hold about 12% of the sample, which has fewer than 900,000 distinct CDR3 sequences, roughly 18% seen once. This sample also appeared in a second study, on T cells expressing NK-cell markers.

The specimen sequenced was PBMCs. Receptors were obtained from a woman under 30 in good health.

Only a few counts were recorded for this clonotype. This chain uses TRBV12-3 or TRBV12-4 with TRBJ1-5; possibly TRBD1 for D (5 bases). Trimming removed 6 bases at V and 2 bases at J, with 20 bases between. The CDR3 contains 17 residues. The chain's CDR3 is CASSRDLRVGGNQPQHF. CDR3 DNA sequence: TGTGCCAGCAGCCGGGACCTAAGGGTCGGCGGCAATCAGCCCCAGCATTTT.

The chain employs TRBV7-9 and TRBJ1-1, with D maybe TRBD1 (5 bases). The CDR3 loop spans 12 amino acids. The germline V gene has CDR1 SEHNR and CDR2 FQNEAQ (reference sequence). With 7 bases removed from V and 6 bases from J, the gap between germline ends came to 12 bases. The CDR3 coding sequence is TGTGCCAGCACCCTGTGGGACTCTGAAGCTTTCTTT. Translating gives CASTLWDSEAFF.

This clonotype was detected many times. The chain joins TRBV6-1 to TRBJ1-6, with 9 bases aligning to TRBD1. The germline V gene has CDR1 MNHNS and CDR2 SASEGT. J gave up 7 bases and V 6 bases, and 4 bases lay outside the gene matches. This CDR3 spans 14 amino acids. Written as DNA, the CDR3 is TGTGCCAGCAGCTCCGGGACAGGGAATTCACCCCTCCACTTT. Translated, it gives CASSSGTGNSPLHF.

The chain links TRBV6-1 to TRBJ2-3; maybe TRBD2 (6 bases). The CDR3 is 13 residues long. Trimming cost V 6 bases and J 14 bases, with 21 bases left between them. The V gene's germline CDR1 is MNHNS and CDR2 SASEGT. CDR3 sequence (DNA): TGTGCCAGCAGCCCTAACCGGGACTTCAAGTTGTATTTT. This gives the protein CASSPNRDFKLYF.

The chain joins TRBV15 to TRBJ2-2; 12 positions match TRBD2. Trimming at V came to 0 bases and at J to 5 bases, leaving 1 base not matched to a gene. Germline V CDR1 and CDR2: LNHNV, YYDKDF (reference sequence). CDR3 size: 16 residues. CDR3 nucleotide sequence: TGTGCCACCAGCAGAGAGGGGACTAGCGGGACCGGGGAGCTGTTTTTT. Its translation: CATSREGTSGTGELFF.

J is TRBJ2-7 and V is TRBV5-1; D not certain. This CDR3 is 15 amino acids long. V was clipped by 0 bases and J by 6 bases, with 16 bases between them. The germline V gene encodes CDR1 SGHRS and CDR2 YFSETQ. The CDR3 here is CASSLDGPFVGEQYF. The CDR3 nucleotides read TGCGCCAGCAGCTTGGATGGCCCCTTCGTCGGCGAGCAGTACTTC.

The chain combines TRBV29-1 with TRBJ2-2; the D gene could be TRBD1 or TRBD2 (6 bases each). The CDR3 runs 16 residues. Germline CDR1 SQVTM, CDR2 ANQGSEA. The V end was cut by 4 bases, the J end by 6 bases, with 21 bases between. CDR3 residues: CSVGGSAGGSAGELFF. In nucleotides, the CDR3 is TGCAGCGTTGGAGGGTCAGCCGGGGGCTCGGCCGGGGAGCTGTTTTTT.

This clonotype has more than one count but fewer than ten. The CDR3 nucleotides are TGTGCCAGCAGTCCGCGGGGCAGGAACTACGAGCAGTACTTC. It specifies CASSPRGRNYEQYF. J is TRBJ2-7 and V is TRBV6-2 or TRBV6-3; TRBD2 might be the D (6 bases). The germline CDR1 and CDR2 sequences are MNHEY and SVGEGT. The CDR3 loop spans 14 amino acids. V was clipped by 5 bases and J by 3 bases, with 14 bases between them.

This clonotype was seen a handful of times. The chain is built from TRBV10-2 and TRBJ2-7; D possibly corresponds to TRBD2 (6 bases). Germline V CDR1 and CDR2: WSHSY, SAAADI. V lost 9 bases and J lost 7, with 10 bases in between. The CDR3 contains 10 residues. The CDR3 is CASEEGEQYF. CDR3 bases: TGCGCCAGTGAGGAGGGGGAGCAGTACTTC.